Described below is a single TCR beta chain sequence and its context. Its specificity is not known. At one end, the junction sequence differs from germline, possibly due to a read error. This sample was taken from a study of human T cells and chemical hapten exposure. For the study at large: Per-sample TCR yield variation was attributed mainly to small pooled library volume differences.

The CDR3 length is 15 residues. The germline V gene has CDR1 LNHNV and CDR2 YYDKDF (reference sequence). Whole-study results and caveats: There was no change with DPC sensitization in TCRs above 1 in 1000 frequency.

Regarding time point: healthy volunteer bleed at 2 weeks. The starting material, unfractionated whole blood, was used for total RNA extraction. MiXCR, run by TCRdb on the RACE reads, gives a single entry per CDR3 protein. The sample consists of 100,000 to 150,000 distinct CDR3 sequences, approximately 9.1% of them appearing once. The chain is built from TRBV15 and TRBJ2-4; TRBD1 agrees at 7 bases. The receptor was derived from a male donor in good health. Some clones in this sample may be carry-over from other donors' samples. The specimen was whole blood. CDR3 nucleotides: TGTGCCACCGGCAGGGCAGGGGGTGCCAAAAACATTCAGTACTTC. Amino acids: CATGRAGGAKNIQYF.